There are many counts of the clone carrying this T cell receptor beta chain. This CDR3 comprises 17 residues. The germline V gene encodes CDR1 LGHNA and CDR2 YNFKEQ. With 0 bases removed from V and 6 bases from J, the gap between germline ends came to 17 bases. TCRdb re-called the RT-PCR reads through MiXCR, storing one row per CDR3 protein. The sample includes approximately 500,000 distinct CDR3 sequences, around 25% of them seen just once. This sample was taken from a study of response to subunit inactivated influenza vaccine. These data were also reused for a study on T cells expressing NK-cell markers. As reported in that work: Template switching by 5'RACE with UMIs generated the TCR beta cDNA.

The sequenced sample was CD4+ T cells sorted from PBMCs, obtained about 12 days after vaccination. The chain employs TRBV4-2 and TRBJ2-2, with D perhaps TRBD1 (5 bases). The clonotype originates from a man aged 50-60 years who received an inactivated influenza vaccine. The chain's CDR3 is CASSQDWQGKRAGELFF. CDR3 sequence (DNA): TGTGCCAGCAGCCAAGATTGGCAGGGTAAAAGGGCCGGGGAGCTGTTTTTT.